These 2 T cell receptor beta chains were all obtained from the same sample, sequenced in a study of blood T cell repertoires in COVID-19. Profiled with immunoSEQ multiplex PCR; TCRdb holds only in-frame clones, not every one. The sample gives 75,000 to 100,000 clones, about 77% of which show up once; just under 10% is in the top ten. Sample: peripheral blood. These receptors were collected from a woman older than 75 with acute or convalescent COVID-19.

Many counts were recorded for this clone. The rearrangement joins TRBV3-1 (or the pseudogene TRBV3-2) to TRBJ1-3; D is perhaps TRBD1 (6 bases). V dropped 5 bases and J dropped 6 bases, with 11 bases sitting between them. The CDR3 covers 13 residues. CDR1 is LGHDT, CDR2 YNNKEL, per germline (reference sequence). CDR3 region: CASSFRTANTIYF. The DNA of the CDR3 is TGTGCCAGCAGCTTCAGGACAGCAAACACCATATATTTT.

The chain combines TRBV28 with TRBJ1-2; 7 positions agree with TRBD1. The CDR3 is 15 residues long. V lost 2 bases, J lost 2 bases, and 5 bases stayed unmatched. Germline CDR1 MDHEN, CDR2 SYDVKM. The CDR3 coding sequence is TGTGCCAGCAGTTTACCCCAGGGGGTAAACTATGGCTACACCTTC. Residues: CASSLPQGVNYGYTF.